This T cell receptor beta chain derives from a study of shared clonotypes between healthy human individuals (dated by TCRdb to between 2020 and 2021). For the wider study: The cohort comprised two women and a few men aged 18 to 49 years. For each donor, CD4 naive and CD4 memory were each run on three plates, CD8 naive on two plates, and CD8 memory on one plate. Blood TCR repertoires of about 5 healthy adults were deeply sequenced to estimate repertoire size and the extent of clonotype sharing between individuals. To increase sequencing depth and limit assay-specific biases, different laboratories used diverse techniques to prepare libraries and sequence TCR repertoires. Between about 0.94 and 8.9 billion PBMCs per donor were obtained by leukapheresis.

Via the germline V gene (reference sequence), CDR1 is LNHDA and CDR2 SQIVND. After removal of 5 bases from V and 6 bases from J, the junction retains 7 bases not matched to a gene. Including the terminal cysteine and phenylalanine, the CDR3 comprises 16 residues. The CDR3 DNA has 48 bases and is translated from base 1. The donors were healthy, HIV-negative adults with no recently reported acute infections or vaccinations. Every donor was a Caucasian adult living in Nashville, Tennessee, USA. CD4+ T cells were enriched by magnetic negative selection, after which naive cells were positively selected on CD45RA and the negative fraction was taken as the memory subset. After blood collection by leukapheresis, PBMCs were isolated using Ficoll-Histopaque density gradient centrifugation and then cryopreserved in the vapor phase of liquid nitrogen. Purity and quantity of every magnetically sorted T cell population were checked by analytical flow cytometry. From each sorted fraction, genomic DNA was isolated and quantified by UV absorbance on a Nanodrop 2000c.

Using the deep immunoSEQ assay, multiplex PCR amplified TCR CDR3 regions from genomic DNA. Extracted genomic DNA from each cell subset was distributed evenly across all wells of several immunoSEQ 96-well plates, and each plate was treated as a replicate. Each replicate PCR for sorted subsets received roughly 0.2 ug genomic DNA, equal to tens of thousands of T cell genomes. The purified libraries were quantified using a Qubit 3.0 fluorometer, sized with a Bioanalyzer 2100, and then quantified again using the KAPA Library Quantification kit. Every immunoSEQ 96-well plate was sequenced on a dedicated single-read 150-cycle Illumina NextSeq 550 flow cell. Per the source publication's procedure: Because the immunoSEQ output held only junctional sequences and lacked quality scores, the filtering could not match the filtering applied to full-length reads. To assign V/J genes and CDR3, sequences were annotated against IMGT germline references using PyIR, a Python wrapper for IgBLAST v1.9. Any read was removed if the V/J assignment was weak (E-value above 1e-6), the CDR3 was missing, or the read contained stop codons, out-of-frame junctions, or ambiguous translated residues. V3J clonotypes were defined by identical inferred V gene, J gene, and CDR3 amino acid sequence. Percentage overlap between repertoires was computed as shared unique clonotypes divided by the size of the smaller repertoire. Three approaches were used to assess repertoire richness: RTK rarefaction, the Chao1 estimator, and Recon v2.1 estimates of unobserved clonotypes. Generation probabilities for all TCRbeta clonotypes obtained by the gDNA method from a handful of donors were computed using OLGA. TCRdb limited this immuneACCESS table to in-frame rearrangements with V and J called. A share of clones is missing; checked studies link under half to unresolved V genes, and the rest is unexplained. The V and J calls and clone size were taken over from that table, and D and trimming were inferred from the DNA. The sample table records hundreds of thousands of clones; around 67% of these occur just once. 1.7% of the sample is taken by the ten largest.

In the case of this clone: What this receptor recognizes is not known. No qualities accompany the bases; no much larger clone lies one base away. Within the sample, other DNA sequences also encode this same CDR3.

The study at large found these results: About 5% of naive CD4, 3% to 4% of naive CD8, approximately 2% of memory CD4, and 0.4% of memory CD8 clonotypes were shared across a few donors. Sampling was limited to blood, and TCR repertoires in tissue likely differ from TCR repertoires in blood. Pairwise subsampling indicated that sequencing depth was expected to affect the degree of clonotype sharing among donors. Incomplete sequencing was indicated by rarefaction of sorted-subset datasets, despite the large sequencing depth. The small number of donors limited the genetic and exposure-history diversity represented. Clonotypes shared by all four sorted-subset donors showed higher generation probabilities than non-shared clonotypes. Naive subsets generally had larger estimated clonotype richness than memory subsets.

This clonotype was sampled from a woman under 40 in good health. The sample comprised memory CD4+ T cells sorted from blood. The sample's cell subset or site, from its label and the paper: CD45RA-negative fraction. The chain is assembled from TRBV19 and TRBJ2-3, with 14 junctional bases fitting TRBD2. The CDR3 region reads CASSSRLAGGPDTQYF. The DNA sequence is TGTGCCAGTAGTTCACGACTAGCGGGAGGGCCCGATACGCAGTATTTT.